What follows is one T cell receptor (beta chain) and its context. Time point noted: newly diagnosed GD, antithyroid drugs for less than 3 months. Scientists built the TCR library using RNA that was extracted from PBMCs. The guidelines of the American Thyroid Association were the basis for diagnosing Graves' disease. This record comes from a study of regulatory T cells in long-lasting Graves disease. TCR beta libraries were built with iRepertoire HTBI primers and Arm-PCR of CDR3 regions. TCRdb itself ran the multiplex PCR reads through MiXCR, one entry per CDR3 protein. This sample yields 350,000 to 500,000 distinct CDR3 sequences, of which 16% are seen a single time; 20% to 25% belongs to the top ten. CDR1 MRHNA and CDR2 SNTAGT come from the germline V gene. Trimming took off 3 bases at V and 9 bases at J, with 12 bases between the two ends. The CDR3 has 13 amino acids. These records were also assigned to another study, of T cells in Graves' hyperthyroidism and ophthalmopathy. As reported in that work: Among the patients, aged 18 to 65, hyperthyroidism was newly diagnosed and had lasted under 2 months. The study based diagnoses on clinical symptoms, serum thyroxine and TRAb, thyroid ultrasound and orbital computed tomography.

The input for sequencing was peripheral blood mononuclear cells (PBMCs), taken at new diagnosis, from a patient treated with antithyroid drugs. The TCR comes from a woman between 18 and 29 years old with Graves disease. The chain carries TRBV6-4 and TRBJ2-1; possibly TRBD2 for D (6 bases). The CDR3 region is CASSDGGFGEQFF. CDR3 nucleotides: TGTGCCAGCAGTGATGGGGGGTTCGGTGAGCAGTTCTTC.